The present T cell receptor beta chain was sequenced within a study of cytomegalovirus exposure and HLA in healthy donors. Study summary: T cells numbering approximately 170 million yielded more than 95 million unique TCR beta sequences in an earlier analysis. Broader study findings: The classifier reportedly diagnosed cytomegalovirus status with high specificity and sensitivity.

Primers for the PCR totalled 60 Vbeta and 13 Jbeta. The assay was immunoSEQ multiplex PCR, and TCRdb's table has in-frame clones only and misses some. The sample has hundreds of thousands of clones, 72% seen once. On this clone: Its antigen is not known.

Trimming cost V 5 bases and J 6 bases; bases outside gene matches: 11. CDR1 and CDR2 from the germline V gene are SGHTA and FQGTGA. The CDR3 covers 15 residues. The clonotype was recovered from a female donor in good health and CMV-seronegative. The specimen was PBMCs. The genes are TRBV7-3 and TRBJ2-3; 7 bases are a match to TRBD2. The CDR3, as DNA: TGTGCCAGCAGCCACGGACCGGGACTAATGGATACGCAGTATTTT. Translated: CASSHGPGLMDTQYF.